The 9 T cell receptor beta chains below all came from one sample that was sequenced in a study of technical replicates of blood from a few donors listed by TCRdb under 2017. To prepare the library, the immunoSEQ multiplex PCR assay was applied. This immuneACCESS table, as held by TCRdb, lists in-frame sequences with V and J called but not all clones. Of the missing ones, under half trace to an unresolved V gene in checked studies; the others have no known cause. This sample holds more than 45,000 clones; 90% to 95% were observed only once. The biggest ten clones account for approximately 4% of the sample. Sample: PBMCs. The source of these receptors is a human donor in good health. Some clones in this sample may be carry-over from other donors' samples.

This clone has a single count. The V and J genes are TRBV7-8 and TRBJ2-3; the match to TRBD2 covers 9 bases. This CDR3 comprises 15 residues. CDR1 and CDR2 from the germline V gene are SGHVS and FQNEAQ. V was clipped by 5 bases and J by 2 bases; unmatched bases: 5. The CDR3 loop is CASSLRTSATDTQYF. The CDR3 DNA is TGTGCCAGCAGCCTGCGGACTAGCGCCACAGATACGCAGTATTTT.

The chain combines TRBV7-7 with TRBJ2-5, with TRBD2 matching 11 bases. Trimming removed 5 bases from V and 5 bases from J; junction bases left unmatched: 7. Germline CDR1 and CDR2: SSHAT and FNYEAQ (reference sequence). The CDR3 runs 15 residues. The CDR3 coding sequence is TGTGCCAGCAGCCCACTAGCGGGAGTCGGGGAGACCCAGTACTTC. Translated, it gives CASSPLAGVGETQYF.

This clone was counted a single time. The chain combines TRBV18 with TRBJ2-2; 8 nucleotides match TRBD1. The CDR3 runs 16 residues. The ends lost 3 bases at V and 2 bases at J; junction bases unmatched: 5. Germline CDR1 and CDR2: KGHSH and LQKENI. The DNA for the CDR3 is TGTGCCAGCTCACCCGGGACAGGCCTAAACACCGGGGAGCTGTTTTTT. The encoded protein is CASSPGTGLNTGELFF.

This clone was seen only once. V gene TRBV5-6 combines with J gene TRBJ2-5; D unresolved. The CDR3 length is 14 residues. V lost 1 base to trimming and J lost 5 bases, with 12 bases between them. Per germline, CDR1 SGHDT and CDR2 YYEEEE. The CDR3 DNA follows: TGTGCCAGCAGCTTGTCCCACACCTGGGAGACCCAGTACTTC. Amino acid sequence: CASSLSHTWETQYF.

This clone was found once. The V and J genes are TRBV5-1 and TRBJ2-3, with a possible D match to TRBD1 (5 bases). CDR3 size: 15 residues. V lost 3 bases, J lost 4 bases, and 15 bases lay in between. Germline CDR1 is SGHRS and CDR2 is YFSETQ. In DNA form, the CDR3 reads TGCGCCAGCAGCTCTGGACAACTACGACCAGATACGCAGTATTTT. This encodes CASSSGQLRPDTQYF.

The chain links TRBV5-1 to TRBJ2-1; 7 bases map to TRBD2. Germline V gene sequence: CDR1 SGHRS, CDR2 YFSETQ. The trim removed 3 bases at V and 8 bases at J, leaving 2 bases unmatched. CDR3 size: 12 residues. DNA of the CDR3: TGCGCCAGCAGCTCGACTAGCTATGAGCAGTTCTTC. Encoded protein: CASSSTSYEQFF.

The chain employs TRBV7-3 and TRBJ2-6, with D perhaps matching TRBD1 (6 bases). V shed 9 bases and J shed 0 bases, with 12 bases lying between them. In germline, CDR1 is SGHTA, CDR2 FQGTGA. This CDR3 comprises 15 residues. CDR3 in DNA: TGTGCCAGTGGACAGATTAACTCTGGGGCCAACGTCCTGACTTTC. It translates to CASGQINSGANVLTF.

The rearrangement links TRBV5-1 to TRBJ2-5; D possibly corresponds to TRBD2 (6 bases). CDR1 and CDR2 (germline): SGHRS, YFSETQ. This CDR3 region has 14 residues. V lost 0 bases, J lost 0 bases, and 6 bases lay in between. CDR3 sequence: CASSLGDYQETQYF. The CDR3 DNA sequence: TGCGCCAGCAGCTTGGGGGACTACCAAGAGACCCAGTACTTC.

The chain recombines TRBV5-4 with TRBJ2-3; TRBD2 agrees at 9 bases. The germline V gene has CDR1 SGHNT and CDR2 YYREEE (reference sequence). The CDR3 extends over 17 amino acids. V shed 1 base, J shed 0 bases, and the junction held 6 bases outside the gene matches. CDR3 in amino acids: CASSLRLADPSTDTQYF. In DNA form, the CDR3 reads TGTGCCAGCAGCTTGCGACTAGCGGACCCTAGCACAGATACGCAGTATTTT.